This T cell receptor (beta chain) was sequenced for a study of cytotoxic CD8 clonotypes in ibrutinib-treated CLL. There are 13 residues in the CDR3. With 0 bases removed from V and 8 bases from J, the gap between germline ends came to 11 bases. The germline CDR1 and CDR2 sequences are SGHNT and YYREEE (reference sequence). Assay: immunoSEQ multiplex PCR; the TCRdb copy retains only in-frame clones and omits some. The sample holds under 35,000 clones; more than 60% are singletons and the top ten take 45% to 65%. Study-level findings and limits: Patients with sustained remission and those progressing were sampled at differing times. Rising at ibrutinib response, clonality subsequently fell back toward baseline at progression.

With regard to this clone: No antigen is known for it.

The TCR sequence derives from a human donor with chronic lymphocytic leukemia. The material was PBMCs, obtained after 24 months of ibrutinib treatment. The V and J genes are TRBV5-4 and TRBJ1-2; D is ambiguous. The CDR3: CASSLERTRGYTF. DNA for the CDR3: TGTGCCAGCAGCTTGGAAAGGACGAGGGGCTACACCTTC.